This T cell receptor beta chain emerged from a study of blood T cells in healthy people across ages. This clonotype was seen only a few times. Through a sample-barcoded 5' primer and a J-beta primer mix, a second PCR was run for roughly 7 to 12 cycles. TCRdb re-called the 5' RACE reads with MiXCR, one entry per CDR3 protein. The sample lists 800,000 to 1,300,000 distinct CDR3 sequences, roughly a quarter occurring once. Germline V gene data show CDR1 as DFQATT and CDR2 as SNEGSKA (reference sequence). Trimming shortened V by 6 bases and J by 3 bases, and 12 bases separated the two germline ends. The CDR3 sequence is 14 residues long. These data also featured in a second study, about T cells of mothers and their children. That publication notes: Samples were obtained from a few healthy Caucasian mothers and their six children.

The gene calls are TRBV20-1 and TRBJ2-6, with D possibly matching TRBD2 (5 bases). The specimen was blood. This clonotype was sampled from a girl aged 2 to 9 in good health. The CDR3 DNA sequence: TGCAGTGCGATTCCGAGGGTTGGGGCCAACGTCCTGACTTTC. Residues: CSAIPRVGANVLTF.